A selection of T cell receptor beta chains follows, all from one sample in a study of blood T cell repertoires in COVID-19. Assay: immunoSEQ multiplex PCR; the TCRdb copy retains only in-frame clones and omits some. The table includes 120,000 or so clones, more than 75% detected once. The sample was peripheral blood. These receptors all come from an older woman with acute or convalescent COVID-19. CDR3s include the opening cysteine and the closing phenylalanine or tryptophan. A D gene is named only where the DNA matches it firmly. Clone size appears in some rows only: once, few, many, or a class for an expanded clone.

NA,TRBJ2-1,TRBD2,TRBV7-9,TGTGCCAGCAGCCCGGGACTAGCGGGGGGCCCCAGCTCCTACAATGAGCAGTTCTTC,CASSPGLAGGPSSYNEQFF
NA,TRBJ1-6,NA,TRBV5-6,TGTGCCAGCAGCTTGGGGCGGGGCCAATCACCCCTCCACTTT,CASSLGRGQSPLHF
NA,TRBJ2-7,NA,TRBV28,TGTGCCAGCAGTTTTACGGCAGGTAAAGTGTTCTACGAGCAGTACTTC,CASSFTAGKVFYEQYF
NA,TRBJ1-6,NA,TRBV6-5,TGTGCCAGCAGTTTATCAGGGGAGTCCTATAATTCACCCCTCCACTTT,CASSLSGESYNSPLHF
few,TRBJ1-5,NA,TRBV28,TGTGCCAGCAGTTTGGTGTTAGATCATCAGCCCCAGCATTTT,CASSLVLDHQPQHF
NA,TRBJ2-7,NA,TRBV7-8,TGTGCCAGCAGCCCCCAGGTCTGGCGGGCTCCCGCCTCTGGGCAGTACTTC,CASSPQVWRAPASGQYF
NA,TRBJ1-2,TRBD1,TRBV28,TGTGCCAGCACCCCGGGACAGCCAAACTATGGCTACACCTTC,CASTPGQPNYGYTF
NA,TRBJ2-3,TRBD1,TRBV6-5,TGTGCCAGCAGTTCCTGGACAGGGGGCACAGATACGCAGTATTTT,CASSSWTGGTDTQYF
NA,TRBJ1-3,NA,TRBV28,TGTGCCAGCAGTCGGCAAGGAGTTCTCTCTGGAAACACCATATATTTT,CASSRQGVLSGNTIYF
NA,TRBJ1-3,NA,TRBV6-1,TGTGCCAGCAGTGAAACTAACAGGGTGGACACCATATATTTT,CASSETNRVDTIYF
NA,TRBJ1-3,NA,TRBV12-3/TRBV12-4,TGTGCCAGCAGTCTTAGAAACACCATATATTTT,CASSLRNTIYF
NA,TRBJ1-3,NA,TRBV11-2,TGTGCCAGCAGCTTAGATAATTTCTCGGCTGGAAACACCATATATTTT,CASSLDNFSAGNTIYF
NA,TRBJ1-1,TRBD1,TRBV2,TGTGCCAGCAGTGAGTATTTGGTTGAGGCAGGGGGCGGAACTGAAGCTTTCTTT,CASSEYLVEAGGGTEAFF
once,TRBJ1-5,NA,TRBV28,TGTGCCAGCAACACCGTGGGGGGCTCGGGGGGTAATCAGCCCCAGCATTTT,CASNTVGGSGGNQPQHF
NA,TRBJ2-2,NA,TRBV3-1/TRBV3-2,TGTGCCAGCAGCCTAGTGGCGGGAAGCACCGGGGAGCTGTTTTTT,CASSLVAGSTGELFF
NA,TRBJ2-2,TRBD1,TRBV2,TGTGCCAGCAGCCTGGACAGGTCAACGAACACCGGGGAGCTGTTTTTT,CASSLDRSTNTGELFF
NA,TRBJ1-2,NA,TRBV15,TGTGCCACCAGCGGCCGGGGGGCCGAAGCTAACTATGGCTACACCTTC,CATSGRGAEANYGYTF
few,TRBJ1-2,NA,TRBV28,TGTGCCAGCAGCGCCGGGACACATACTCACGGCTACACCTTC,CASSAGTHTHGYTF
few,TRBJ1-2,NA,TRBV9,TGTGCCAGCAGCGTAGGAGGGGGTATGGGCTACACCTTC,CASSVGGGMGYTF
NA,TRBJ2-6,NA,TRBV11-2,TGTGCCAGCAGCTCCTTGGCCCTGGGGCAGGCTGGGGCCAACGTCCTGACTTTC,CASSSLALGQAGANVLTF
NA,TRBJ1-2,TRBD1,TRBV19,TGTGCCAGTATGACAGGGGGCGCTTCTTATGGCTACACCTTC,CASMTGGASYGYTF
NA,TRBJ2-7,NA,TRBV3-1/TRBV3-2,TGTGCCAGCAGCCAAGAAAGGGAGACCTACGAGCAGTACTTC,CASSQERETYEQYF
NA,TRBJ1-2,TRBD1,TRBV6-5,TGTGCCAGCAGTAAGGGACAGCAATTTAACTATGGCTACACCTTC,CASSKGQQFNYGYTF
NA,TRBJ1-1,NA,TRBV5-5,TGTGCCAGCAGCTTGCACAGGGCGAGCACTGAAGCTTTCTTT,CASSLHRASTEAFF
NA,TRBJ2-7,TRBD1,TRBV5-1,TGCGCCAGCAGCTTAACCCCGGGACAGGGGAACGAGCAGTACTTC,CASSLTPGQGNEQYF
few,TRBJ1-1,NA,TRBV19,TGTGCCAGTAGTATAGGCTCGGCGGGCCAGAACACTGAAGCTTTCTTT,CASSIGSAGQNTEAFF
NA,TRBJ1-3,TRBD1,TRBV27,TGTGCCAGCAGCGTCGCAGGGGGCATTGGAAACACCATATATTTT,CASSVAGGIGNTIYF
NA,TRBJ2-4,NA,TRBV5-6,TGTGCCAGCAGCTTTTGGGGGGAGGCCAAAAACATTCAGTACTTC,CASSFWGEAKNIQYF
NA,TRBJ1-2,NA,TRBV11-2,TGTGCCAGCAGCTTAGATAGGGGTTCGCAATCTGGCTACACCTTC,CASSLDRGSQSGYTF
once,TRBJ2-7,NA,TRBV30,TGTGCCTGGAGACCAATGGACCGGCGGGGATCCTACGAGCAGTACTTC,CAWRPMDRRGSYEQYF
NA,TRBJ1-5,NA,TRBV5-1,TGCGCCAGCAGCTTGGGCGACACTAGCAATCAGCCCCAGCATTTT,CASSLGDTSNQPQHF
NA,TRBJ1-6,NA,TRBV7-9,TGTGCCAGCAGCCGGGGAGGGAATAATTCACCCCTCCACTTT,CASSRGGNNSPLHF
NA,TRBJ1-5,TRBD1,TRBV5-1,TGCGCCAGCAGCCAGGGGACAGGGGGTCAGCCCCAGCATTTT,CASSQGTGGQPQHF
few,TRBJ2-3,TRBD2,TRBV27,TGTGCCAGCAGTTGGGGACTAGCGGGACACACAGATACGCAGTATTTT,CASSWGLAGHTDTQYF
NA,TRBJ2-2,NA,TRBV7-2,TGTGCCAGCAGCTTAGGGGGCGTCAACACCGGGGAGCTGTTTTTT,CASSLGGVNTGELFF
NA,TRBJ2-3,NA,TRBV12-3/TRBV12-4,TGTGCCAGCAGTTCAGGATATACGCAGTATTTT,CASSSGYTQYF
NA,TRBJ1-2,NA,TRBV20-1,TGCAGGTCTGGCCCGACGGGAGGCTACACCTTC,CRSGPTGGYTF
NA,TRBJ1-1,NA,TRBV18,TGTGCCAGCCGCGCACAGGGTGACACTGAAGCTTTCTTT,CASRAQGDTEAFF
NA,TRBJ1-2,NA,TRBV20-1,TGCAGTGCTAGTTCAGGGAACAGGGACTATGGCTACACCTTC,CSASSGNRDYGYTF
NA,TRBJ1-2,NA,TRBV27,TGTGCCAGCCAACCCCGCGTGAACCGGTTCTATGGCTACACCTTC,CASQPRVNRFYGYTF
NA,TRBJ1-1,NA,TRBV7-9,TGTGCCAGCAGCCCTCTCGGTGGTAGCCACACTGAAGCTTTCTTT,CASSPLGGSHTEAFF
NA,TRBJ1-2,NA,TRBV27,TGTGCCACTAGAACTCACGACTATGGCTACACCTTC,CATRTHDYGYTF
NA,TRBJ1-5,NA,TRBV3-1/TRBV3-2,TGTGCCAGCAGCCCATCCGACAGCCGGATACAGCCCCAGCATTTT,CASSPSDSRIQPQHF
NA,TRBJ2-7,TRBD1,TRBV3-1/TRBV3-2,TGTGCCAGCAGCTGGGGGACAGGATTGCCCTACGAGCAGTACTTC,CASSWGTGLPYEQYF
NA,TRBJ2-2,TRBD1,TRBV7-9,TGTGCCAGCAGGGGAGAGGGGGCTACCGGGGAGCTGTTTTTT,CASRGEGATGELFF
NA,TRBJ2-1,NA,TRBV18,TGTGCCAGCTCACTACTTAGTAGCTCCTACAATGAGCAGTTCTTC,CASSLLSSSYNEQFF
NA,TRBJ2-2,NA,TRBV27,TGTGCCAGCAGTTCCACACTAGTTACCGCCGGGGAGCTGTTTTTT,CASSSTLVTAGELFF